This record concerns one T cell receptor (beta chain) sequence. This clonotype was observed a few times. This receptor's antigen is unknown. No much larger clone exists at a distance of one base, and base qualities are not known. Sequences SGDLS (CDR1) and YYNGEE (CDR2) are obtained from the germline V gene. V is pared back by 3 bases and J by 0 bases, with 10 bases lying between the germline termini. From the cysteine up to the phenylalanine, the CDR3 has a length of 15 residues. Of the read, only the CDR3 DNA is kept; its 45 bases are in frame from base 1. Graves' hyperthyroidism was defined as stable when no progression to ophthalmopathy occurred over 18 months of follow-up. The hyperthyroidism patients were between 18 and 65 years old and newly diagnosed, with a disease duration of less than 2 months. Patients with uncontrolled infections, other autoimmune diseases, pregnancy or lactation were excluded. Diagnoses were established on the basis of clinical symptoms, serum thyroxine and TRAb, thyroid ultrasound, and orbital computed tomography. Ficoll-Paque density gradient centrifugation was used to isolate PBMCs from 10 ml of fresh peripheral blood. Total RNA was extracted with Trizol reagent, and quality was checked on an Agilent 2100 Bioanalyzer.

Amplification of TCR beta CDR3 regions was carried out from RNA transcripts. For the first round of RT-PCR on the TCR CDR3, the HTBI primer set was used together with the Qiagen OneStep RT-PCR kit. Libraries were constructed in a second round of multiplex PCR, after which size selection and purification were performed. Sequencing of the libraries was done on an Illumina HiSeq2000 using paired-end 100 bp reads. As for the authors' bioinformatics: SOAPnuke was used to process the raw data, throwing out any read that contained adapters or uncalled bases, had a mean Phred below 15, or lacked an exact constant-primer or identifier match. COPE v1.2.5 was used to merge high-quality paired reads, and clonotypes were defined as unique nucleotide sequences. Clonotypes were aligned to IMGT TRBV, TRBD and TRBJ reference segments using MiTCR v1.1. The analysis included only V-J combinations with a frequency above 0.0001, which together covered over 98% of the repertoires. A TCS score was defined as the ratio between F50 (clonal expansion) and ExV (chaos), using BLOSUM62-based TCRdist between CDR3 peptides within each V-J. Welch's t-statistics and random forest reduced fewer than 550 V-J features to roughly 13, which were used in a naive Bayes classifier (R e1071). Clones were called with MiXCR by TCRdb after fastp trimmed the public reads at Q25, and only in-frame beta chains were retained. Here each entry gathers all rows of one CDR3 protein and keeps the most common genes and DNA. These V and J calls rely on TCRdb rather than the paper's analysis. In all, the sample holds roughly 570,000 distinct CDR3 sequences, and approximately 14% of those were seen once. The biggest ten clones account for under 8% of the sample.

The sample belongs to a study of T cells in Graves' hyperthyroidism and ophthalmopathy (dated by TCRdb to about 2019). Regarding the research as a whole: Peripheral blood was collected at initial diagnosis, before any treatment. TCR V-J signatures able to tell the groups apart were searched for in a discovery cohort of 90 to 100 patients, of whom approximately 40 had Graves' ophthalmopathy and roughly 58 had stable Graves' hyperthyroidism. An independent validation cohort of 18 to 20 hyperthyroidism patients and 17 patients who later progressed to ophthalmopathy tested prospective prediction of ophthalmopathy. The 100 discovery patients were randomly split 7:3 into training and test sets. In addition, the study compared T-cell repertoires in thyroid tissue and in blood from several Graves' hyperthyroidism patients. After blood sampling, hyperthyroidism patients were treated with methimazole at a starting dose of 30 mg daily, and ophthalmopathy patients were treated with high-dose intravenous methylprednisolone. TCR Vbeta CDR3 sequencing of roughly 140 peripheral blood samples (more than 40 ophthalmopathy, under 80 hyperthyroidism and approximately 17 progressor patients) is reported in the paper. The research as a whole found: In validation, the model predicted progression to ophthalmopathy with 65% to 71% sensitivity and less than 80% specificity, a median of around 6.6 months before onset. No statistical method was used to set the sample size in advance, and investigators knew the group allocation. Blood samples also contained most of the expanded thyroid clonotypes (frequency above 0.001), which suggests that blood repertoires may reflect thyroid immune responses. In cross-validation, a model built on a 13 V-J signature told ophthalmopathy apart from stable hyperthyroidism with under 90% sensitivity and about 81% specificity, and in testing the same model reached 80%/75%.

The sequence is built from TRBV9 and TRBJ1-5, with an unclear D gene assignment. Sequenced sample: blood. The source of this sequence is a young woman with Graves' hyperthyroidism. The bases read TGTGCCAGCAGCGAATACGGAGATAGCAATCAGCCCCAGCATTTT. Its translation reads: CASSEYGDSNQPQHF.